Presented here are 10 T cell receptor beta chains from one specimen sequenced in a study of blood T cell repertoires in COVID-19. Using immunoSEQ multiplex PCR, the repertoire was profiled, and TCRdb retains in-frame clones only, with some absent. The table lists about 130,000 clones, roughly 83% of them singletons. Material: peripheral blood. These TCRs come from a man aged 35 to 55 with active or convalescent COVID-19.

This clone was counted a single time. The chain recombines TRBV3-1 (or the pseudogene TRBV3-2) with TRBJ1-2; D uncertain. Trimming left V 4 bases short and J 4 bases short, with 10 bases between. The CDR3 runs to 13 residues. Germline-derived CDR1 and CDR2 are LGHDT and YNNKEL (reference sequence). The CDR3 protein is CASSLTRLYGYTF. CDR3 bases: TGTGCCAGCAGCCTGACGAGGCTCTATGGCTACACCTTC.

This rearrangement joins TRBV7-6 to TRBJ2-5; 10 nucleotides match TRBD1. Germline V gives CDR1 SGHVS, CDR2 FNYEAQ. The CDR3 has 14 amino acids. J gave up 5 bases and V 4 bases, and 4 bases lay outside the gene matches. CDR3 loop: CASSSTGGGETQYF. CDR3 nucleotides: TGTGCCAGCAGCTCGACAGGGGGCGGTGAGACCCAGTACTTC.

The chain links TRBV11-2 to TRBJ2-3; TRBD1 is a possible D gene (6 bases). V lost 5 bases and J 2 bases, leaving 20 bases between the germline ends. The CDR3 extends over 17 amino acids. Germline V gene lookup returns CDR1 SGHAT and CDR2 FQNNGV. The CDR3 coding sequence is TGTGCCAGCAGCCCTGATCCGGTGGGACAAACCACAGATACGCAGTATTTT. Amino acid sequence: CASSPDPVGQTTDTQYF.

The CDR3 spells CATRTGNGYTF. The CDR3 nucleotides read TGTGCCACCCGGACAGGGAATGGCTACACCTTC. The chain combines TRBV25-1 with TRBJ1-2; TRBD1 agrees at 8 bases. This CDR3 comprises 11 residues. Trimming at V came to 10 bases and at J to 6 bases, leaving 4 bases not matched to a gene. Germline V gives CDR1 MGHDK, CDR2 SYGVNS.

The rearrangement links TRBV9 to TRBJ2-7, with D perhaps matching TRBD1 (5 bases). The CDR3 consists of 13 residues. V lost 4 bases and J 8 bases, leaving 16 bases between the germline ends. Germline loops: CDR1 SGDLS, CDR2 YYNGEE. Written as DNA, the CDR3 is TGTGCCAGCAGCTCCCGGACAAGCAACAAGCAGTACTTC. Translation gives CASSSRTSNKQYF.

This rearrangement joins TRBV19 to TRBJ1-5, with 8 nucleotides matching TRBD1. V dropped 5 bases and J dropped 7; count of bases not matched to a gene: 4. This CDR3 has 13 residues. Germline CDR1 LNHDA, CDR2 SQIVND (reference sequence). Here the CDR3 reads CASSAQGAQPQHF. CDR3 nucleotides: TGTGCCAGTAGTGCGCAGGGGGCGCAGCCCCAGCATTTT.

This clone was seen only once. The chain uses TRBV19 and TRBJ2-1; 9 positions match TRBD1. Per germline, CDR1 LNHDA and CDR2 SQIVND (reference sequence). This CDR3 contains 15 residues. Losses at the gene ends were 3 bases for V and 6 bases for J; bases not matched to a gene: 6. The CDR3 nucleotides read TGTGCCAGTAGTATGGGACAGGGTAAGGGCAATGAGCAGTTCTTC. It encodes CASSMGQGKGNEQFF.

The genes are TRBV7-9 and TRBJ1-1; no definite D call. Germline CDR1 is SEHNR and CDR2 is FQNEAQ (reference sequence). The ends were cut back, 5 bases at V and 0 bases at J, with 10 bases in the middle. This CDR3 is built from 14 residues. CDR3 in amino acids: CASSLSGLNTEAFF. CDR3 DNA sequence: TGTGCCAGCAGCCTTTCAGGCTTGAACACTGAAGCTTTCTTT.

This sequence joins TRBV19 and TRBJ2-5; weak D call: TRBD1 (6 bases). Between the trimmed V and J ends, which lost 3 bases and 2 bases, there was a span of 13 bases. Germline values: CDR1 LNHDA, CDR2 SQIVND (reference sequence). The CDR3 runs 15 residues. CDR3 sequence: CASSIFRDIQETQYF. DNA of the CDR3: TGTGCCAGTAGTATCTTCCGGGACATACAAGAGACCCAGTACTTC. Filled out from reference TRBV19 and TRBJ2-5, the complete variable domain reads DGGITQSPKYLFRKEGQNVTLSCEQNLNHDAMYWYRQDPGQGLRLIYYSQIVNDFQKGDIAEGYSVSREKKESFPLTVTSAQKNPTAFYLCASSIFRDIQETQYFGPGTRLLVL.

The V gene is TRBV29-1, the J gene TRBJ1-3, with D unresolved. This CDR3 has 14 residues. The germline gives CDR1 SQVTM, CDR2 ANQGSEA. The ends were cut back, 7 bases at V and 0 bases at J, with 13 bases in the middle. The chain's CDR3 is CSGPQACSGNTIYF. DNA for the CDR3: TGCAGCGGTCCGCAGGCTTGCTCTGGAAACACCATATATTTT.